This TCR beta chain was recorded in a study of blood T cell repertoires in COVID-19. Whole-study context: Spain, Italy and the United States supplied samples that represented acute and convalescent COVID-19. T cells, B-cell-depleted T cells, or PBMCs supplied cDNA or gDNA.

The CDR3 contains 16 residues. Trimming removed 2 bases from V and 5 bases from J; junction bases left unmatched: 7. In germline, CDR1 is MGHDK, CDR2 SYGVNS. Methods used by the authors: Estimates of nucleated cell counts were drawn from the amplification of reference gene primers. Assay used: immunoSEQ multiplex PCR; TCRdb lists only in-frame clones, some missing. V and J calls and clone size are copied from that table; D and trimming were computed from the DNA. The data contain a few hundred thousand clones, less than 85% of them singletons. This TCR derives from a woman between 18 and 30 years old with acute or convalescent COVID-19. The chain has TRBV25-1 and TRBJ2-2; 8 bases align to TRBD1. The sample comprised peripheral blood. The CDR3 is CASSEQWTGRTGELFF. The CDR3 DNA reads as TGTGCCAGCAGTGAACAATGGACAGGGAGAACCGGGGAGCTGTTTTTT. Supplemented by reference TRBV25-1 and TRBJ2-2, the full variable domain reads EADIYQTPRYLVIGTGKKITLECSQTMGHDKMYWYQQDPGMELHLIHYSYGVNSTEKGDLSSESTVSRIRTEHFPLTLESARPSHTSQYLCASSEQWTGRTGELFFGEGSRLTVL.